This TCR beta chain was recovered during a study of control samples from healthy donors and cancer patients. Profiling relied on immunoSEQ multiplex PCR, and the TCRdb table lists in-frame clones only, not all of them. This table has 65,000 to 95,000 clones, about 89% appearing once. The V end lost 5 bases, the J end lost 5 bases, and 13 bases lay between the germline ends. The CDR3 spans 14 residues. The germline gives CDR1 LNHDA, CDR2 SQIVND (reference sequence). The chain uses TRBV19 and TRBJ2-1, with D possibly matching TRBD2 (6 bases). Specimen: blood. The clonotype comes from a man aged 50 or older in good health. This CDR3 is CASSAGGSNNEQFF. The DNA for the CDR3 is TGTGCCAGTAGTGCCGGGGGTTCGAACAATGAGCAGTTCTTC.